This T cell receptor (beta chain) was obtained from a study of identical twins. The study's findings and limits: Insertion counts were lower in abundant cord blood beta clonotypes, a trend that memory repertoires did not show.

J gave up 9 bases and V 4 bases, and 12 bases lay outside the gene matches. The CDR3 loop spans 15 amino acids. From germline, CDR1 is LGHDT and CDR2 YNNKEL (reference sequence). Unique molecular identifiers were present on cDNA, and template switching added a universal primer site. TCRdb recomputed calls from the 5' RACE reads with MiXCR, one row per CDR3 protein. The sample carries hundreds of thousands of distinct CDR3 sequences, 8% to 9% recorded once. There are a few counts of this clonotype. The antigen remains unidentified. These sequences were also reported in another study, on yellow fever vaccine responses in identical twins. As that study records: Reportedly, twins showed a vaccine T cell response that looked partly convergent and partly personalized.

Sequenced: memory (CD45RO+) T cells sorted from blood. This clonotype originated in a woman aged 18-35 years in good health. The chain carries TRBV3-1 and TRBJ2-4, with 7 nucleotides matching TRBD1. CDR3 loop: CASSPRQGPDSIQYF. The DNA for the CDR3 is TGTGCCAGCAGCCCCCGACAGGGACCCGATTCCATTCAGTACTTC.